This record concerns one T cell receptor (beta chain) sequence. This clone turned up a few times. It has no known antigen specificity. Per-base qualities were not stored, and no clone one base away is much larger. V drops 6 bases and J drops 7 bases, leaving 19 bases in between. The CDR3 numbers 15 residues from cysteine through phenylalanine. The DNA shown is the 45-base CDR3, in frame from base 1. Looking up the germline V gene (reference sequence) yields CDR1 MNHEY and CDR2 SMNVEV. Library prep was done by the immunoSEQ multiplex PCR assay. For the multiplex PCR, a mixture combining 60 forward primers for TCR Vbeta segments and 13 reverse primers for TCR Jbeta segments was used. The CDR3 region of rearranged TCR beta genes was amplified from genomic DNA with a multiplex PCR assay. On the Illumina HiSeq System, the amplified TCR beta libraries were sequenced as 87-base-pair reads. The original methods were these. Across the 670 or so repertoires, a later analysis counted 78 million or so unique TCR beta chains, 9 million to 14 million of which were shared by at least two donors. Raw reads were error-corrected and collapsed into unique sequences with a nearest-neighbor algorithm that merged closely related sequences to remove PCR and sequencing errors. V, D and J gene segments were assigned by aligning CDR3 sequences to IMGT reference sequences. For a sequence to be retained, a match of at least six nucleotides was required to both a V gene segment and a J gene segment. A rearrangement was called productive if the CDR3 had no stop codons and remained in frame with V and J, and every other rearrangement was called non-productive. Following IMGT convention, CDR3 was defined as the stretch from the second conserved V-encoded cysteine to the conserved J-encoded phenylalanine. In an earlier analysis of approximately 500 of the donors, sequences lacking an unambiguous match to a single V gene segment were excluded. In an earlier analysis of roughly 500 of the donors, V segments were called functional above 56.7% productive rearrangements and were called segregating when the between-donor standard deviation exceeded 5%. A statistical classification framework was developed to diagnose cytomegalovirus status using the catalog of TCR beta chain sequences. In a later analysis, TCR nucleotide sequences were compared against IMGT/GENE-DB human TR gene sequences so that V and J genes could be assigned. A later analysis assigned CDR3 sequences and most-parsimonious VDJ recombination scenarios with the TCRdist pipeline. In a later analysis, each TCR beta chain was defined by its CDR3 amino acid sequence together with its V-gene family, and reads lacking a unique V-gene family were excluded. To address suspected cross-contamination and a sequencing artifact, a later analysis removed approximately 600 highly shared, low-generation-probability nucleotide sequences. In a later analysis, a clonal expansion index was calculated for each public chain from normalized within-repertoire ranks of inferred template counts. In a later analysis, generation probabilities were computed with a VDJ recombination model fitted to out-of-frame rearrangements, and the resulting probabilities were checked against IGoR. A later analysis scored TCR-TCR, TCR-HLA and TCR-CMV co-occurrence with hypergeometric tests, applying a repertoire-size bias correction to TCR pairs. A later analysis estimated false discovery rates by permuting HLA or CMV assignments 20 times. In a later analysis, co-occurring TCRs were grouped using DBSCAN, with TCRdist sequence similarity added in when clustering inside HLA-allele-positive subsets. Co-occurrence clustering excluded repertoires with fewer than 30,000 or more than 120,000 public chains, plus five with anomalous nucleotide sharing. TCRdb carries this immuneACCESS record with in-frame sequences only. Its versions omit some clonotypes, under half of them owing to an unresolved V gene in the studies checked, with the rest unexplained. The V and J calls and clone size come from that table; D and trimming were worked out from the DNA. This sample lists some 180,000 clones; roughly 13% were detected once. 7.8% of the sample is in the top ten clones.

This specimen belongs to a study of cytomegalovirus exposure and HLA in healthy donors (dated by TCRdb to 2016 to 2017). Background on the whole study: An earlier analysis of approximately 640 of the donors reported approximately 270 Gb of sequence data and more than 90 million unique TCR beta sequences from 190 million or so T cells. An early release covering approximately 600 HLA-typed donors comprised about 290 gigabases of sequencing data and approximately 85 million unique TCR sequences. Among the roughly 390 genotyped donors, about 83% belonged to the genetic ancestry cluster associated with self-reported Caucasian donors. The aim of the study was to test whether cataloging public T cell receptors could identify signatures of past pathogen exposure. The study used immunosequencing to profile the T cell repertoires of several hundred subjects and linked those repertoires to cytomegalovirus serostatus. Besides the first cohort of roughly 700 subjects, a separate validation cohort made up of over 100 different subjects was used. To predict cytomegalovirus infection status, the study combined high-throughput TCR immunosequencing, statistical association of individual TCRs with disease status, and machine learning. To study patterns of TCR occurrence, a later analysis re-analyzed previously published TCR beta repertoires from around 700 donors and added high-resolution HLA genotyping. Rather than drawing on any new phenotypic data, the later analysis identified candidate immune exposures from TCR beta sequences and the way those sequences occurred across donors. In an earlier analysis of 500 to 650 of the donors, high-throughput TCR beta sequencing was used to judge whether each TCR beta V gene segment behaved as functional or pseudogenic. Alongside the repertoire data, information on donor age, sex, ethnicity and CMV serostatus was compiled. A later genetic analysis took genome-wide SNP genotypes for about 55% of the 666 donors and used that subset as a discovery cohort. All discovery cohort repertoires had been generated using a single sequencing platform. Both class I and class II loci were covered by HLA typing, at four-digit resolution. The number of donors typed differed by locus, with roughly 620-630 for A, B, C, DRB1 and DQB1, around 500 for DQA1, about 610 for DPA1, and around 450 for DPB1. Four to six DR-DQ haplotypes were handled as single units for association and clustering, since linkage in the cohort was strong. Among some 400 genotyped donors of the cohort, an average of around 240,000 unique TCR beta nucleotide sequences was sequenced per donor, of which roughly 17% were non-productive. Here is what the overall study found, with its caveats: V-gene and J-gene trimming of TCR beta chains was associated with a missense DCLRE1C variant in a later genetic analysis, and the association was replicated in an independent cohort. A total of about 180 TCR beta chains were listed by the study as associated with cytomegalovirus. Assigning TCR associations to individual alleles was difficult when HLA alleles, especially DR and DQ, strongly co-occurred. Because counts were too low, more than 15 rarely observed V segments, including chromosome 9 orphons, were left out of the earlier analysis of some 640 of the donors. Presence/absence analyses assumed roughly uniform sequencing depth across donors, an assumption that may not hold. The 87-base-pair reads could not distinguish some IMGT-functional V segments, including TRBV6-2 and TRBV6-3, so those segments were excluded. A few of the identified cytomegalovirus-associated TCR beta chains were confirmed in vitro to be specific for cytomegalovirus antigens. The classifier was reported to diagnose cytomegalovirus status with high specificity and sensitivity in both the original cohort and the validation cohort. In this cohort, only TCR beta chains were sequenced, and detectable features were limited by the absence of alpha or paired-chain data. A later analysis found that HLA-associated TCR beta chains were more clonally expanded and had lower generation probabilities than equally common non-associated chains. According to the authors, the approach could potentially be generalized to other disease states and immunological phenotypes. In an earlier analysis of a few hundred of the donors, most TCR beta V segments were observed in productive rearrangements about 87% or about 30% of the time, broadly matching IMGT annotations. According to a later analysis, TCR association rates differed among HLA loci, with DRB1 alleles showing the most associated TCRs and HLA-C alleles showing the fewest. The only immune exposure information available for the cohort was CMV serostatus. Because HLA typing was unavailable for some donors at each locus, only the typed subset was used in association tests. At a false discovery rate of 0.05, a later analysis linked around 17,000 TCR beta sequences to specific HLA alleles. According to a later analysis, parvovirus B19, influenza, CMV and Epstein-Barr virus appeared linked to several top co-occurrence clusters. According to a later analysis, most CMV-associated TCR beta chains appeared to be HLA-restricted, and the HLA associations seemed to be driven largely by CMV exposure. A further reported finding was that TCR beta sequences accurately predicted the HLA-A and HLA-B alleles for most subjects in the first cohort. Correlated functional status among segregating V segments might be attributable to linkage disequilibrium, but an unknown experimental factor could not be ruled out. While some public TCRs were present in many individuals, most TCR sequences turned up only very rarely across donors. A group of highly shared sequence variants was considered likely to be a technical artifact of the sequencing pipeline. A later genetic analysis reported fewer N-insertions in productive TCRs among donors in an Asian-associated ancestry cluster than the approximately 700-donor mean.

The cohort consisted of 600 to 750 healthy bone marrow donors. At the time of sampling, all cohort members were nominally healthy, though unrecorded immune exposures were likely present. The donor tested CMV seropositive and was one of the 289 seropositive cohort members. Every donor gave a peripheral blood sample, and the peripheral blood mononuclear cells from that sample were used for TCR beta sequencing. The Qiagen DNeasy Blood Extraction Kit was used to extract genomic DNA from the blood cell samples. The sequencing input was PBMCs. The chain is assembled from TRBV27 and TRBJ1-5; possibly the D gene is TRBD1, per 6 matching bases. The receptor was derived from a man aged 45-65 years in good health and CMV-seropositive. The nucleotide sequence reads TGTGCCAGCAGGACCTCGGGGGGGGCAGGCCAGCCCCAGCATTTT. This is translated as CASRTSGGAGQPQHF.